These 32 T cell receptor beta chains were all obtained from the same sample, sequenced in a study of shared clonotypes between healthy human individuals. Produced via immunoSEQ multiplex PCR; TCRdb's table is partial and in-frame only. The top ten hold roughly 0.15% of the sample, which has a few million clones, over 85% seen once. The specimen was naive CD4+ T cells sorted from blood. Subset denoted: CD45RA+ positively selected. These receptors came from a man aged 18 to 30 in good health.

The CDR3 DNA follows: TGTGCCAGCAGAGCACAGGGTACTGGAAACACCATATATTTT. The encoded protein is CASRAQGTGNTIYF. This sequence joins TRBV2 and TRBJ1-3; possible D gene TRBD1, 6 bases. V lost 6 bases and J 2 bases, leaving 11 bases between the germline ends. Germline loops: CDR1 SNHLY, CDR2 FYNNEI. The CDR3 has 14 residues.

The rearrangement links TRBV30 to TRBJ1-5; D ambiguous. The CDR3 loop spans 15 amino acids. Germline CDR1 reads GTSNPN; CDR2 reads SVGIG (reference sequence). Trimming took off 1 base at V and 1 base at J, with 11 bases between the two ends. The CDR3 nucleotides are TGTGCCTGGAGTGGTCTTGGCCACAGCAATCAGCCCCAGCATTTT. Translated, it gives CAWSGLGHSNQPQHF.

CDR3 protein: CASSLGAVETQYF. Written as DNA, the CDR3 is TGTGCCAGCAGCTTAGGCGCGGTGGAGACCCAGTACTTC. V usage is TRBV11-2 and J usage is TRBJ2-5; no firm D call. Germline CDR1 SGHAT, CDR2 FQNNGV. Trimming removed 1 base at V and 5 bases at J, with 8 bases between. CDR3 length equals 13 residues.

This rearrangement joins TRBV19 to TRBJ2-5, with D possibly TRBD1 on 5 matching bases. Trimming left V 2 bases short and J 5 bases short, with 12 bases between. There are 14 residues in the CDR3. Germline V gene data show CDR1 as LNHDA and CDR2 as SQIVND (reference sequence). This CDR3 reads CASSISPPGETQYF. In DNA form, the CDR3 reads TGTGCCAGTAGTATATCGCCCCCAGGGGAGACCCAGTACTTC.

The V call is TRBV14, the J call TRBJ2-5, with TRBD2 as a possible D gene (5 bases). Per the germline V gene, CDR1 is SGHDN and CDR2 is FVKESK. V was cut by 3 bases and J by 5 bases, with 13 bases left in between. The length of the CDR3 is 14 residues. DNA for the CDR3: TGTGCCAGCAGCCAGCGGAGAAGCGGTGAGACCCAGTACTTC. Protein product: CASSQRRSGETQYF.

The J gene is TRBJ2-5, the V gene TRBV6-5; 11 bases line up with TRBD2. This CDR3 is built from 15 residues. CDR1 MNHEY and CDR2 SVGAGI come from the germline V gene. The V and J ends lost 5 bases and 5 bases, in that order; junction bases with no gene match: 7. The CDR3 DNA reads as TGTGCCAGCAGTCCCCCTAGCGGGGGGTGGGAGACCCAGTACTTC. Its protein is CASSPPSGGWETQYF.

This rearrangement joins TRBV28 to TRBJ2-7, with D maybe TRBD1 (5 bases). The CDR3 contains 15 residues. Per the germline V gene, CDR1 is MDHEN and CDR2 is SYDVKM. The ends were cut back, 5 bases at V and 0 bases at J, with 14 bases in the middle. The CDR3 DNA reads as TGTGCCAGCAGTGCACAGGAAAAGAGCTCCTACGAGCAGTACTTC. Its protein is CASSAQEKSSYEQYF.

For this clone: This CDR3 is also generated by other DNA sequences in the sample. The J gene is TRBJ1-4, the V gene TRBV7-9; TRBD1 aligns across 11 bases. CDR1 and CDR2 (germline): SEHNR, FQNEAQ (reference sequence). The CDR3 totals 15 residues. Trimming at V came to 5 bases and at J to 7 bases, leaving 6 bases not matched to a gene. The CDR3 protein is CASSLGQGAGEKLFF. CDR3 nucleotide sequence: TGTGCCAGCAGCCTCGGACAGGGGGCCGGTGAAAAACTGTTTTTT.

This chain uses TRBV7-8 with TRBJ2-3, with TRBD2 identical over 8 bases. Germline CDR1 SGHVS, CDR2 FQNEAQ. This CDR3 is built from 17 residues. V lost 1 base, J lost 2 bases, and 8 bases stayed unmatched. CDR3 in DNA: TGTGCCAGCAGCTTAGTAGCAGCGGGGGATTTCACAGATACGCAGTATTTT. Translated, it gives CASSLVAAGDFTDTQYF.

About this clone itself: Distinct nucleotide sequences in the sample also encode this CDR3. V gene TRBV5-1 combines with J gene TRBJ2-5, with D possibly being TRBD2 (5 bases). CDR3 length equals 12 residues. Trimming stripped 7 bases from V and 2 bases from J, with 9 bases between. The germline gives CDR1 SGHRS, CDR2 YFSETQ. The CDR3 region is CASRPGQETQYF. The CDR3 DNA is TGCGCCAGCCGTCCGGGACAAGAGACCCAGTACTTC.

Remarks on this clone: Distinct nucleotide sequences in the sample also encode this CDR3. V is TRBV19 and J is TRBJ1-5; no clear D. Trimming took 3 bases from V and 4 from J, leaving 4 bases between them. The germline CDR1 and CDR2 sequences are LNHDA and SQIVND (reference sequence). The CDR3 consists of 12 residues. CDR3 residues: CASSMGNQPQHF. The CDR3 DNA reads TGTGCCAGTAGTATGGGAAATCAGCCCCAGCATTTT.

This chain joins TRBV6-1 and TRBJ1-1; 7 bases agree with TRBD1. V was clipped by 11 bases and J by 3 bases; unmatched bases: 9. The CDR3 covers 13 residues. The germline CDR1 and CDR2 sequences are MNHNS and SASEGT. The CDR3 DNA is TGTGCCGCTCTACAGGGGCTTTACACTGAAGCTTTCTTT. Residues: CAALQGLYTEAFF.

The J gene is TRBJ2-1, the V gene TRBV20-1; 10 nucleotides line up with TRBD1. The CDR3 sequence is 11 residues long. After removal of 6 bases from V and 15 bases from J, the junction contained 8 bases not matched to a gene. Looked up from germline, CDR1 is DFQATT and CDR2 is SNEGSKA (reference sequence). The CDR3 sequence: CSATRDRGPFF. CDR3 bases: TGCAGTGCAACCCGGGACAGGGGTCCGTTCTTC.

The J gene is TRBJ1-1, the V gene TRBV10-2, with 9 bases identical to TRBD1. The V gene's germline CDR1 is WSHSY and CDR2 SAAADI. The CDR3 length is 15 residues. J lost 4 bases, V lost 6 bases, and 9 bases had no gene match. CDR3 in DNA: TGCGCCAGCAGCGCAGCGACAGGGGGAGGCACTGAAGCTTTCTTT. Amino acid sequence: CASSAATGGGTEAFF.

This chain connects TRBV5-6 to TRBJ2-3, with D possibly being TRBD1 or TRBD2 (5 bases each). Germline V lookup: CDR1 SGHDT, CDR2 YYEEEE. The CDR3 is 17 amino acids. V lost 3 bases, J lost 2 bases, and 19 bases lay in between. This chain's CDR3 is CASSSFRVRELTDTQYF. CDR3 nucleotides: TGTGCCAGCAGCTCCTTTCGAGTCAGGGAGCTCACAGATACGCAGTATTTT.

The rearrangement uses TRBV10-3 and TRBJ2-3; 8 positions agree with TRBD2. Germline V gene data show CDR1 as ENHRY and CDR2 as SYGVKD. The CDR3 loop spans 15 amino acids. With V trimmed by 10 bases and J by 3 bases, 12 bases remained unmatched. CDR3: CATVERGLGTDTQYF. DNA for the CDR3: TGTGCCACCGTGGAGCGGGGACTAGGGACAGATACGCAGTATTTT.

The V call is TRBV9, the J call TRBJ1-1; D gene unclear. The CDR3 consists of 13 residues. Germline CDR1 reads SGDLS; CDR2 reads YYNGEE. Trimming pared 3 bases from V and 5 bases from J, leaving 11 bases between. CDR3 nucleotide sequence: TGTGCCAGCAGCGCGGTTAAAGAGACTGAAGCTTTCTTT. The encoded protein is CASSAVKETEAFF.

This clone has a single count. The chain employs TRBV27 and TRBJ2-5; 9 nucleotides align to TRBD2. In germline, CDR1 is MNHEY, CDR2 SMNVEV (reference sequence). J was trimmed by 7 bases and V by 8 bases; bases with no gene match: 11. CDR3 length: 14 amino acids. CDR3 protein: CASYERGAGGTQYF. The CDR3 DNA reads as TGTGCCAGCTACGAGCGGGGGGCCGGGGGGACCCAGTACTTC.

CDR3 DNA: TGTGCCAGCAGCCGGCCGGCAGGATACGAGCAGTACTTC. Encoded protein: CASSRPAGYEQYF. The J gene is TRBJ2-7, the V gene TRBV5-8; D gene unclear. This CDR3 has 13 amino acids. Trimming shortened V by 4 bases and J by 4 bases, and 12 bases separated the two germline ends. Germline V gives CDR1 SGHTS, CDR2 YDEGEE.

The chain links TRBV7-2 to TRBJ2-5; no clear D gene. The V end was cut by 6 bases, the J end by 5 bases, with 13 bases between. Germline CDR1 and CDR2: SGHTA and FQGNSA. This CDR3 has 13 amino acids. This CDR3 is CASRHMGAETQYF. The CDR3 DNA reads TGTGCCAGCAGACATATGGGCGCGGAGACCCAGTACTTC.

The chain employs TRBV6-5 and TRBJ2-7, with D unresolved. Trimming cost V 9 bases and J 7 bases, with 13 bases left between them. This CDR3 region has 11 residues. The germline gives CDR1 MNHEY, CDR2 SVGAGI. CDR3 protein: CASSNAGEQYF. CDR3 DNA: TGTGCCAGTAGTAATGCTGGGGAGCAGTACTTC.

V is TRBV7-8 and J is TRBJ2-1; 7 bases are a match to TRBD2. Trimming at V came to 2 bases and at J to 8 bases, leaving 6 bases not matched to a gene. The germline CDR1 and CDR2 sequences are SGHVS and FQNEAQ. The CDR3 runs 14 residues. The CDR3 bases are TGTGCCAGCAGCTTATACGGACTAGATGATGAGCAGTTCTTC. Protein product: CASSLYGLDDEQFF.

The CDR3 region is CASSEGETQYF. The DNA for the CDR3 is TGTGCCAGCAGTGAGGGTGAGACCCAGTACTTC. The rearrangement uses TRBV6-5 and TRBJ2-5, with TRBD2 as a possible D gene (5 bases). The CDR3 sequence is 11 residues long. CDR1 and CDR2 (germline): MNHEY, SVGAGI. Deletions cut 5 bases from V and 5 bases from J, with 6 bases between.

V is TRBV19 and J is TRBJ2-1; the D gene is possibly TRBD1 (6 bases). Per germline, CDR1 LNHDA and CDR2 SQIVND (reference sequence). This CDR3 is built from 13 residues. V was pared by 3 bases and J by 7 bases, with 10 bases between. In DNA, the CDR3 is TGTGCCAGTAGTATCGGACAGATTAATGAGCAGTTCTTC. Translation gives CASSIGQINEQFF.

This sequence joins TRBV30 and TRBJ1-1; D is perhaps TRBD1 (6 bases). The V gene lost 3 bases and the J gene lost 6 bases, with 17 bases spanning the gap. The CDR3 has 14 amino acids. CDR1 and CDR2 (germline): GTSNPN, SVGIG (reference sequence). The DNA for the CDR3 is TGTGCCTGGAGGATCCCGGGGGCTCAAGCTGAAGCTTTCTTT. Its translation: CAWRIPGAQAEAFF.

V is TRBV9 and J is TRBJ2-5; TRBD2 aligns across 15 bases. The CDR3 is 16 amino acids. Germline V CDR1 and CDR2: SGDLS, YYNGEE. Germline trimming cut 4 bases from V and 5 bases from J; bases unmatched to any gene: 6. CDR3 loop: CASSRTSGRAAETQYF. The CDR3 DNA reads as TGTGCCAGCAGCAGGACTAGCGGGAGGGCCGCGGAGACCCAGTACTTC.

A single count supports this clone. The chain carries TRBV6-1 and TRBJ2-7; 11 nucleotides agree with TRBD2. The CDR3 has 14 amino acids. V trimming: 6 bases; J trimming: 3 bases; junction bases outside the gene matches: 4. Germline V CDR1 and CDR2: MNHNS, SASEGT. The CDR3 DNA follows: TGTGCCAGCAGAGCTCTAGCGGGAGGCTACGAGCAGTACTTC. Protein sequence: CASRALAGGYEQYF.

J is TRBJ1-6 and V is TRBV19; D is ambiguous. The germline V gene encodes CDR1 LNHDA and CDR2 SQIVND (reference sequence). Trimming shortened V by 5 bases and J by 8 bases, and 7 bases separated the two germline ends. This CDR3 contains 12 residues. CDR3 sequence: CASSAHDSPLHF. The DNA of the CDR3 is TGTGCCAGTAGTGCACATGATTCACCCCTCCACTTT.

The gene calls are TRBV30 and TRBJ2-7; 8 bases are a match to TRBD2. Germline V gene sequence: CDR1 GTSNPN, CDR2 SVGIG (reference sequence). The V segment lost 3 bases and the J segment 5 bases; nucleotides outside the gene matches: 9. This CDR3 spans 14 amino acids. In DNA, the CDR3 is TGTGCCTGGAGGCCGGGACTAGGATTGCACGAGCAGTACTTC. Translation gives CAWRPGLGLHEQYF.

The rearrangement joins TRBV25-1 to TRBJ1-1, with D perhaps matching TRBD1 (6 bases). The CDR3 runs 14 residues. Germline CDR1 reads MGHDK; CDR2 reads SYGVNS. V shed 2 bases and J shed 4 bases, with 11 bases lying between them. CDR3 nucleotides: TGTGCCAGCAGTGAAACAGGGTTTGGCACTGAAGCTTTCTTT. It codes for CASSETGFGTEAFF.

J is TRBJ1-2 and V is TRBV19, with unresolved D. Trimming cost V 4 bases and J 3 bases, with 6 bases left between them. Germline CDR1 and CDR2: LNHDA and SQIVND (reference sequence). This CDR3 is built from 12 residues. The CDR3 protein is CASSTGHYGYTF. Written as DNA, the CDR3 is TGTGCCAGTAGTACGGGTCACTATGGCTACACCTTC.

The chain is built from TRBV11-2 and TRBJ2-2; 7 bases agree with TRBD1. Unmatched junction bases numbered 10, after V lost 6 bases and J lost 3 bases. The CDR3 contains 16 residues. The germline V gene encodes CDR1 SGHAT and CDR2 FQNNGV. CDR3 protein: CASSSERGRYTGELFF. CDR3 in DNA: TGTGCCAGCAGTTCGGAGAGGGGGCGTTACACCGGGGAGCTGTTTTTT.